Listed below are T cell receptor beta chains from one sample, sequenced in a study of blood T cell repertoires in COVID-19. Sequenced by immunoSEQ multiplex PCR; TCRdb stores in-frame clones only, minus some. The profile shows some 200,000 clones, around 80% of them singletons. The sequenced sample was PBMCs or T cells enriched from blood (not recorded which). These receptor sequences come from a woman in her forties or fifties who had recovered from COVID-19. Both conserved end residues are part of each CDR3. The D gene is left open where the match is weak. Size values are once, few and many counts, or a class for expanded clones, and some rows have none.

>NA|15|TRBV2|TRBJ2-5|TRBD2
TGTGCCAGCAGAGGCGGACTAGCGGGCGGAGAGACCCAGTACTTC
CASRGGLAGGETQYF
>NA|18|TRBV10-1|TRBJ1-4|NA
TGCGCCAGCAGAGCCAGGGCGATCAGCTCTGCAACTAATGAAAAACTGTTTTTT
CASRARAISSATNEKLFF
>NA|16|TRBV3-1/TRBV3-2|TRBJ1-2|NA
TGTGCCAGCAGCCATCTCCGACAGGTAGCTAACTATGGCTACACCTTC
CASSHLRQVANYGYTF
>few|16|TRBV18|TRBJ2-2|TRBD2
TGTGCCAGCTCACCCGGACTAGCGGGAGCGACCGGGGAGCTGTTTTTT
CASSPGLAGATGELFF
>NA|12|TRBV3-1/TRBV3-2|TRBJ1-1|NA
TGTGCCAGCAGCTATGCGAGGACTGAAGCTTTCTTT
CASSYARTEAFF
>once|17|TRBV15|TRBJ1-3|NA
TGTGCCACCACCCCAAAAGGCCAGGGGAGATCTGGAAACACCATATATTTT
CATTPKGQGRSGNTIYF
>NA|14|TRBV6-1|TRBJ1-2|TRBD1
TGTGCCAGCAGTGAGACAGGGGGATGGTATGGCTACACCTTC
CASSETGGWYGYTF
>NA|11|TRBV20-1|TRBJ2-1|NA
TGCAGTGCGCTAACAGGGTCTCGGCAGTTCTTC
CSALTGSRQFF
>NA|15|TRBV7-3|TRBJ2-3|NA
TGTGCCAGCAGTTCCCAACCGGGGTACACAGATACGCAGTATTTT
CASSSQPGYTDTQYF
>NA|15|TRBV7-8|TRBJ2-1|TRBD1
TGTGCCAGCAGCTTCGCAGGGGGCGCAGTCAATGAGCAGTTCTTC
CASSFAGGAVNEQFF
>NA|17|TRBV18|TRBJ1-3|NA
TGTGCCAGCTCACCACGCCTCGACAGAAACCCTGGAAACACCATATATTTT
CASSPRLDRNPGNTIYF
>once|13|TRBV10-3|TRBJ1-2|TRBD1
TGTGCCATGGGGGCAGGGGGAGCCTATGGCTACACCTTC
CAMGAGGAYGYTF
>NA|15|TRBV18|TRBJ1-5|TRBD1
TGTGCCAGCTCACCACTTGACAGGGCTAGTCAGCCCCAGCATTTT
CASSPLDRASQPQHF
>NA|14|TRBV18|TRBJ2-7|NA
TGTGCCAGCTCACTGGCCAGGGGTACCTACGAGCAGTACTTC
CASSLARGTYEQYF
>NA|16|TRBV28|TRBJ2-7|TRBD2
TGTGCCAGCAGAACCATTCTAGCGGGGGCTGCTAAGGAGCAGTACTTC
CASRTILAGAAKEQYF
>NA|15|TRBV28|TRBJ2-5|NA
TGTGCCAGCTCCCTGTGGGCGGCGGGGCAAGAGACCCAGTACTTC
CASSLWAAGQETQYF
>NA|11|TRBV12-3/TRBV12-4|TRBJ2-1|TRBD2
TGTGCCAGCAGTTTGGGGGAGGGCCCGATCTTC
CASSLGEGPIF
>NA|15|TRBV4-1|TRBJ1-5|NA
TGCGCCAGCAGCCAAGATGGCAGGGGCAGGAAGCCCCAGCATTTT
CASSQDGRGRKPQHF
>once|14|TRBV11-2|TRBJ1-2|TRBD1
TGTGCCAGCAGCTTTCGACAGGGCCGATATGGCTACACCTTC
CASSFRQGRYGYTF
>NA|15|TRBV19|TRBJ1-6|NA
TGTGCCAGTATGCACCCGGGAGGCTATAATTCACCCCTCCACTTT
CASMHPGGYNSPLHF
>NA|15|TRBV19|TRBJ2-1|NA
TGTGCCAGTAGTATATACCCGGGAAATGGCAATGAGCAGTTCTTC
CASSIYPGNGNEQFF
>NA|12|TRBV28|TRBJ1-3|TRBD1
TGTGCCAGCAGGAACGACAGGGTAACCATATATTTT
CASRNDRVTIYF
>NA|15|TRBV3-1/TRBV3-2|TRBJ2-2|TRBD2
TGTGCCAGCAGCGAGAGCGGGATGAACACCGGGGAGCTGTTTTTT
CASSESGMNTGELFF
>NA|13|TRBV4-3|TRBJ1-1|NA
TGCGCCAGCAGCGCGGTGCGCGGCACTGAAGCTTTCTTT
CASSAVRGTEAFF
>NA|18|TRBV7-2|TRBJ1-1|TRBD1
TGTGCCAGCAGCTTAGCGCTATTTCCGGGACAGGGAAGCACTGAAGCTTTCTTT
CASSLALFPGQGSTEAFF
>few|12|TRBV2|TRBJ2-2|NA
TGTGCCAGCAGGGACAGCACCGGGGAGCTGTTTTTT
CASRDSTGELFF
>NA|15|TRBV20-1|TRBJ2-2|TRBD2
TGCAGTGCTAGTCGTAGCGGGAGGGCCGGCGGGGAGCTGTTTTTT
CSASRSGRAGGELFF
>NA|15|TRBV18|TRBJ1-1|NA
TGTGCCAGCTCATCACGGGGCCAGATAAACACTGAAGCTTTCTTT
CASSSRGQINTEAFF
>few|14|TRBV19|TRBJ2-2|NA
TGTGCCAGTAGTAACCCAGGGAAGACCGGGGAGCTGTTTTTT
CASSNPGKTGELFF
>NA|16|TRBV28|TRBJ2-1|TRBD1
TGTGCCAGCAGTTTCATCCGGGACAGGGTAGTATATGAGCAGTTCTTC
CASSFIRDRVVYEQFF
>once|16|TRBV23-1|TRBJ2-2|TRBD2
TGCGCCAGCAGTGGGAGGACTAGCGGGTCGGGCGGGGAGCTGTTTTTT
CASSGRTSGSGGELFF
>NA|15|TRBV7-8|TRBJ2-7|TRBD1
TGTGCCAGCAGCTTAGGGCGACAGGGAATGAACGAGCAGTACTTC
CASSLGRQGMNEQYF